What follows are 10 T cell receptor beta chains derived from one specimen sequenced in a study of control samples from healthy donors and cancer patients. Assay: immunoSEQ multiplex PCR; the TCRdb copy retains only in-frame clones and omits some. The sample consists of 150,000 or so clones, around nine tenths of them appearing once. The material sequenced was blood. These receptors originate from a woman aged 25-40 years in good health.

This chain joins TRBV5-1 and TRBJ2-3, with TRBD2 as a possible D gene (6 bases). Per germline, CDR1 SGHRS and CDR2 YFSETQ. The CDR3 loop spans 16 amino acids. V dropped 4 bases and J dropped 5 bases, with 20 bases sitting between them. The CDR3 here is CASSHYSGAAGDTQYF. For the CDR3, the DNA is TGCGCCAGCAGCCACTATAGCGGAGCGGCGGGAGATACGCAGTATTTT. The whole variable domain, filled in from reference TRBV5-1 and TRBJ2-3, reads KAGVTQTPRYLIKTRGQQVTLSCSPISGHRSVSWYQQTPGQGLQFLFEYFSETQRNKGNFPGRFSGRQFSNSRSEMNVSTLELGDSALYLCASSHYSGAAGDTQYFGPGTRLTVL.

This clone was seen at least ten times. The DNA is left out, because the CDR3 cannot be placed on it with certainty; the CDR3 is given as TCRdb lists it. The gene calls are TRBV6-6 and TRBJ1-6. CDR1 is MNHNY and CDR2 is SVGAGI in the germline V gene (reference sequence). Counting both end residues, the CDR3 totals 15 amino acids. CDR3 protein: CASILGSSYNSPLHF.

A few counts support this clone. The gene calls are TRBV4-2 and TRBJ1-2; no definite D call. There are 15 residues in the CDR3. Germline lookup yields CDR1 LGHNA and CDR2 YNFKEQ. V dropped 2 bases and J dropped 0 bases, with 10 bases sitting between them. The CDR3 loop is CASSQPSETNYGYTF. CDR3 DNA: TGTGCCAGCAGCCAACCCTCGGAGACTAACTATGGCTACACCTTC.

The chain joins TRBV7-9 to TRBJ2-3; 8 bases are shared with TRBD1. With 5 bases clipped from V and 6 bases from J, the junction kept 4 bases outside the gene matches. The germline gives CDR1 SEHNR, CDR2 FQNEAQ (reference sequence). CDR3 length: 13 residues. In DNA, the CDR3 is TGTGCCAGCAGCCGCAGGGGGCAGGATACGCAGTATTTT. Translating it yields CASSRRGQDTQYF.

The CDR3 region is CASSLTHSYEQYF. In DNA form, the CDR3 reads TGTGCCAGCAGTTTAACTCATTCCTACGAGCAGTACTTC. The chain uses TRBV27 and TRBJ2-7; D uncertain. V dropped 2 bases and J dropped 1 base, with 6 bases sitting between them. There are 13 residues in the CDR3. Germline values: CDR1 MNHEY, CDR2 SMNVEV (reference sequence).

This clone was recorded once. The chain carries TRBV19 and TRBJ1-5, with D possibly being TRBD1 (6 bases). V shed 8 bases and J shed 7 bases, with 18 bases lying between them. The CDR3 totals 14 residues. Germline V CDR1 and CDR2: LNHDA, SQIVND (reference sequence). The CDR3 bases are TGTGCCAGTGTGTGGGGGGGGCGGGAGCAGCCCCAGCATTTT. As protein: CASVWGGREQPQHF.

This rearrangement joins TRBV18 to TRBJ1-2; the D is unclear. Germline V lookup: CDR1 KGHSH, CDR2 LQKENI. Trimming removed 1 base at V and 1 base at J, with 7 bases between. The CDR3 consists of 14 residues. CDR3 amino acids: CASSPQNLNYGYTF. The DNA for the CDR3 is TGTGCCAGCTCACCACAGAACCTTAACTATGGCTACACCTTC.

The sample holds a few counts of this clone. The chain joins TRBV6-8 to TRBJ2-7; D gene unclear. The germline CDR1 and CDR2 sequences are MNHGY and SAAAGT. The V end was cut by 3 bases, the J end by 2 bases, with 8 bases between. The CDR3 runs 13 residues. This CDR3 reads CASSYPLPYEQYV. CDR3 nucleotides: TGTGCCAGCAGTTATCCGTTGCCCTACGAGCAGTACGTC.

The rearrangement links TRBV4-1 to TRBJ2-6; 8 bases are a match to TRBD1. CDR3 length: 21 amino acids. The V segment lost 2 bases and the J segment 3 bases; nucleotides outside the gene matches: 18. Per the germline V gene, CDR1 is MGHRA and CDR2 is YSYEKL. CDR3 DNA sequence: TGCGCCAGCAGCCAATACCCCCCCGGACAGGGAGGAACCGATGGGGCCAACGTCCTGACTTTC. Amino acids: CASSQYPPGQGGTDGANVLTF.

V is TRBV12-5 and J is TRBJ1-5; the D is unclear. The CDR3 contains 19 residues. Germline V gene lookup returns CDR1 LGHNT and CDR2 FRNRAP. The germline V and J ends were trimmed by 5 bases and 0 bases, with 23 bases remaining between them. The CDR3 sequence: CASGPGVRTPCYSNQPQHF. DNA of the CDR3: TGTGCTAGTGGTCCCGGGGTCCGAACCCCGTGCTATAGCAATCAGCCCCAGCATTTT.